The TCR beta chain described here comes from a study of blood T cells in healthy people across ages. Alongside a J-beta primer mix, a sample-barcoded 5' primer served in a second PCR lasting roughly 6 to 11 cycles. TCRdb redid the calling of the 5' RACE reads with MiXCR, one entry per CDR3 protein. The repertoire holds about 510,000 distinct CDR3 sequences, with roughly a quarter as singletons. Extracted total RNA amounted to at least 5.5 micrograms for each sample. With respect to this clonotype: Its antigen is currently unknown.

Overall study findings and caveats: Age advanced and TCR beta diversity per million T cells fell, roughly linearly.

This CDR3 has 17 amino acids. CDR1 and CDR2 from the germline V gene are LGHNT and FRNRAP. These data were also reused for a study on T cells of mothers and their children.

This chain uses TRBV12-5 with TRBJ2-5, with 12 bases lining up with TRBD2. The J call may be mistaken, given a closer DNA end match to TRBJ2-7. Sequencing was performed on blood. The receptor comes from a boy under 10 years old in good health. CDR3 loop: CASGFELAGGPSYEQYF. CDR3 coding DNA: TGTGCTAGTGGTTTCGAGCTAGCGGGAGGGCCGTCCTACGAGCAGTACTTC.